This T cell receptor beta chain was sequenced during a study of shared clonotypes between healthy human individuals. Looked up from germline, CDR1 is LNHDA and CDR2 is SQIVND (reference sequence). The ends were cut back, 4 bases at V and 0 bases at J, with 13 bases in the middle. The CDR3 is made up of 16 amino acids. Sequencing used immunoSEQ multiplex PCR; TCRdb keeps in-frame clones, though not all of them. The repertoire has 850,000 to 1,200,000 clones, 70% to 80% of them found once; the top ten carry about 1.5%. The TCR sequence derives from a man between 18 and 29 years old in good health. The chain is built from TRBV19 and TRBJ1-5, with TRBD1 as a possible D gene (5 bases). The source material was memory CD4+ T cells sorted from blood. Subset defined: CD45RA-negative fraction. CDR3 region: CASSTGRLNSNQPQHF. The DNA of the CDR3 is TGTGCCAGTAGTACGGGACGGCTAAATAGCAATCAGCCCCAGCATTTT. Full variable domain (missing parts from reference TRBV19 and TRBJ1-5): DGGITQSPKYLFRKEGQNVTLSCEQNLNHDAMYWYRQDPGQGLRLIYYSQIVNDFQKGDIAEGYSVSREKKESFPLTVTSAQKNPTAFYLCASSTGRLNSNQPQHFGDGTRLSIL.